What follows are 4 T cell receptor beta chains derived from one specimen sequenced in a study of OX40 agonist ivuxolimab in advanced cancers. This table comes from immunoSEQ multiplex PCR, and its TCRdb copy is limited to in-frame clones, with some not included. The repertoire holds tens of thousands of clones, with 83% as singletons. This sample comprised CD4+ or CD8+ T cells sorted from blood, obtained in a trial of the OX40 agonist ivuxolimab. The receptor source for this set is an adult with an advanced solid tumor such as melanoma, head and neck, liver or kidney cancer.

The chain couples TRBV30 to TRBJ2-7; 8 bases fit TRBD1. The CDR3 contains 12 residues. The trim removed 8 bases at V and 3 bases at J, leaving 6 bases unmatched. Germline V gene sequence: CDR1 GTSNPN, CDR2 SVGIG (reference sequence). As DNA, the CDR3 is TGTGCCGGGCAGGGGGCATACTACGAGCAGTACTTC. Its translation: CAGQGAYYEQYF. The whole variable domain, remainder taken from reference TRBV30 and TRBJ2-7, is SQTIHQWPATLVQPVGSPLSLECTVEGTSNPNLYWYRQAAGRGLQLLFYSVGIGQISSEVPQNLSASRPQDRQFILSSKKLLLSDSGFYLCAGQGAYYEQYFGPGTRLTVT.

The chain couples TRBV5-4 to TRBJ2-5; the match to TRBD2 covers 8 bases. The V gene end was trimmed by 4 bases and the J gene end by 9 bases; junction bases not matched to a gene: 8. Looked up from germline, CDR1 is SGHNT and CDR2 is YYREEE (reference sequence). CDR3 length equals 13 residues. The CDR3 loop reads CASSAQRGWAQYF. The CDR3, as DNA: TGTGCCAGCAGCGCCCAGCGGGGGTGGGCCCAGTACTTC.

The V gene is TRBV7-3, the J gene TRBJ2-1, with TRBD2 identical over 11 bases. Trimming at V came to 2 bases and at J to 7 bases, leaving 10 bases not matched to a gene. CDR1 and CDR2 from the germline V gene are SGHTA and FQGTGA. This CDR3 region has 17 residues. CDR3 residues: CASSLESLAGGWNEQFF. Here the CDR3 DNA reads TGTGCCAGCAGCTTAGAATCCCTAGCGGGGGGCTGGAATGAGCAGTTCTTC. Full variable domain (outside the CDR3, taken from reference TRBV7-3 and TRBJ2-1): GAGVSQTPSNKVTEKGKYVELRCDPISGHTALYWYRQSLGQGPEFLIYFQGTGAADDSGLPNDRFFAVRPEGSVSTLKIQRTERGDSAVYLCASSLESLAGGWNEQFFGPGTRLTVL.

This chain joins TRBV7-9 and TRBJ2-3, with TRBD2 matching over 8 bases. V gave up 5 bases and J gave up 3 bases; unmatched junction bases: 16. Germline V lookup: CDR1 SEHNR, CDR2 FQNEAQ (reference sequence). The CDR3 runs 18 residues. The CDR3 spells CASSPPGGVLGRTDTQYF. CDR3 bases: TGTGCCAGCAGCCCCCCGGGGGGGGTCCTAGGGAGAACAGATACGCAGTATTTT.